This TCR beta chain was documented in a study of blood T cell repertoires in COVID-19. The data were produced by immunoSEQ multiplex PCR, yet TCRdb's version contains in-frame clones alone and is incomplete. Of hundreds of thousands of clones listed, roughly 84% are singletons. This CDR3 is built from 16 residues. In germline, CDR1 is MNHEY, CDR2 SMNVEV (reference sequence). Deletions cut 2 bases from V and 2 bases from J, with 13 bases between. J is TRBJ2-1 and V is TRBV27; D unclear. The receptor's source is a middle-aged woman with active or convalescent COVID-19. Sequenced input: peripheral blood. The CDR3 region has the DNA TGTGCCAGCAGTTTAAACCCACACCTTACCTACAATGAGCAGTTCTTC. It codes for CASSLNPHLTYNEQFF.